These 19 T cell receptor beta chains were all obtained from the same sample, sequenced in a study of control samples from healthy donors and cancer patients. Using immunoSEQ multiplex PCR, the repertoire was profiled, and TCRdb retains in-frame clones only, with some absent. This sample yields roughly 130,000 clones, of which 85% to 95% are seen a single time; approximately 1.7% belongs to the top ten. Input material: PBMCs. These receptors were collected from a man aged 45 to 65 with head and neck cancer.

The chain has TRBV19 and TRBJ1-2, with D unclear. Germline values: CDR1 LNHDA, CDR2 SQIVND (reference sequence). Trimming cost V 4 bases and J 0 bases, with 3 bases left between them. CDR3 length: 12 residues. The CDR3 loop is CASSSTNYGYTF. The CDR3 nucleotides are TGTGCCAGTAGTAGTACTAACTATGGCTACACCTTC.

The V gene is TRBV25-1, the J gene TRBJ2-3; the match to TRBD1 covers 7 bases. With 1 base clipped from V and 7 bases from J, the junction kept 5 bases outside the gene matches. The CDR3 loop spans 14 amino acids. Germline V gene data show CDR1 as MGHDK and CDR2 as SYGVNS. The CDR3 coding sequence is TGTGCCAGCAGTGAATTAGTAGGGGGCCATACGCAGTATTTT. It is translated as CASSELVGGHTQYF.

This clone was recorded a few times. This rearrangement joins TRBV20-1 to TRBJ1-2, with D possibly being TRBD1 (5 bases). This CDR3 has 14 amino acids. Germline lookup yields CDR1 DFQATT and CDR2 SNEGSKA (reference sequence). Trimming removed 6 bases from V and 0 bases from J, with 14 bases in between. CDR3 DNA sequence: TGCAGTGCCAGTCGTCCAGGGACTAACTATGGCTACACCTTC. Translated: CSASRPGTNYGYTF.

On this clone: The junction differs from germline at one of its ends, possibly a read error. This chain connects TRBV12-3 or TRBV12-4 to TRBJ1-5; D unclear. The CDR3 consists of 12 residues. CDR3 sequence: CASSRSDQPQHF. The CDR3 region has the DNA TGTGCCAGCAGTCGTAGCGATCAGCCCCAGCATTTT.

V usage is TRBV6-5 and J usage is TRBJ2-7, with D possibly being TRBD1 (5 bases). The germline V gene has CDR1 MNHEY and CDR2 SVGAGI. The V gene lost 2 bases and the J gene lost 3 bases, with 11 bases spanning the gap. The CDR3 length is 14 residues. CDR3 nucleotide sequence: TGTGCCAGCAGTTACCAATGGCAGGGCTACGAGCAGTACTTC. Encoded protein: CASSYQWQGYEQYF.

The chain is built from TRBV19 and TRBJ1-4; D unclear. V lost 5 bases and J lost 7, with 11 bases in between. Germline loops: CDR1 LNHDA, CDR2 SQIVND (reference sequence). This CDR3 contains 13 residues. In DNA form, the CDR3 reads TGTGCCAGTAGTTACCCACAGCTTGAAAAACTGTTTTTT. Its protein product is CASSYPQLEKLFF.

V gene TRBV12-3 or TRBV12-4 combines with J gene TRBJ1-1; 9 nucleotides agree with TRBD1. This CDR3 spans 13 amino acids. The trim removed 4 bases at V and 8 bases at J, leaving 5 bases unmatched. The CDR3 sequence is CASSSGQGTEAFF. CDR3 nucleotide sequence: TGTGCCAGCAGTTCTGGACAGGGGACAGAAGCTTTCTTT.

V gene TRBV24-1 combines with J gene TRBJ2-5, with 8 bases fitting TRBD2. The V and J ends lost 2 bases and 3 bases, in that order; junction bases with no gene match: 4. Germline values: CDR1 KGHDR, CDR2 SFDVKD. The length of the CDR3 is 15 residues. This CDR3 is CATSDWAGGKETQYF. CDR3 nucleotide sequence: TGTGCCACCAGTGATTGGGCGGGGGGTAAAGAGACCCAGTACTTC.

The chain joins TRBV3-1 (or the pseudogene TRBV3-2) to TRBJ2-6; the D gene is possibly TRBD1 (5 bases). Trimming took 5 bases from V and 0 from J, leaving 17 bases between them. CDR1 and CDR2 from the germline V gene are LGHDT and YNNKEL (reference sequence). The CDR3 extends over 18 amino acids. This CDR3 reads CASSSLRQLLSGANVLTF. CDR3 DNA sequence: TGTGCCAGCAGCTCCCTAAGACAGCTCCTCTCTGGGGCCAACGTCCTGACTTTC.

This clone appeared once. The rearrangement links TRBV30 to TRBJ1-1; D remains unclear. Trimming cost V 4 bases and J 0 bases, with 3 bases left between them. CDR3 length: 11 amino acids. CDR1 is GTSNPN and CDR2 is SVGIG in the germline V gene (reference sequence). This CDR3 reads CAWTLNTEAFF. The CDR3, as DNA: TGTGCCTGGACTTTGAACACTGAAGCTTTCTTT.

The CDR3: CASSPIHLAGISPEQYF. The CDR3 nucleotides are TGTGCCAGCAGTCCGATACATCTAGCGGGGATTTCTCCCGAGCAGTACTTC. The chain combines TRBV27 with TRBJ2-7, with 9 nucleotides matching TRBD2. Germline CDR1 and CDR2: MNHEY and SMNVEV (reference sequence). With 5 bases clipped from V and 6 bases from J, the junction kept 17 bases outside the gene matches. The CDR3 is 17 residues long.

The chain links TRBV7-2 to TRBJ2-6; D gene uncertain. The CDR3 is 15 amino acids. The ends were cut back, 3 bases at V and 2 bases at J, with 8 bases in the middle. CDR1 is SGHTA and CDR2 is FQGNSA in the germline V gene. This CDR3 reads CASSLGGTGANVLTF. Here the CDR3 DNA reads TGTGCCAGCAGCTTGGGCGGAACTGGGGCCAACGTCCTGACTTTC.

Here the CDR3 reads CAWSVGQGVYEQYF. For the CDR3, the DNA is TGTGCCTGGAGTGTAGGACAGGGGGTTTACGAGCAGTACTTC. The chain is built from TRBV30 and TRBJ2-7; 10 bases are shared with TRBD1. V lost 0 bases and J lost 4; bases outside the gene matches: 3. The CDR3 spans 14 residues. The germline CDR1 and CDR2 sequences are GTSNPN and SVGIG (reference sequence).

The chain is built from TRBV30 and TRBJ2-5, with 7 bases fitting TRBD1. The trim removed 5 bases at V and 3 bases at J, leaving 9 bases unmatched. The CDR3 is 14 amino acids. Germline lookup yields CDR1 GTSNPN and CDR2 SVGIG (reference sequence). The CDR3 loop reads CAWEIQGTKETQYF. CDR3 sequence (DNA): TGTGCCTGGGAAATACAGGGGACAAAAGAGACCCAGTACTTC.

The chain uses TRBV11-3 and TRBJ2-7; D uncertain. Germline V gene lookup returns CDR1 SGHNT and CDR2 YENEEA. The V gene lost 4 bases and the J gene lost 0 bases, with 10 bases spanning the gap. The CDR3 is made up of 14 amino acids. The CDR3 spells CASSSGPDSYEQYF. CDR3 bases: TGTGCCAGCAGCTCCGGACCAGACTCCTACGAGCAGTACTTC.

The chain recombines TRBV27 with TRBJ2-2; 11 bases map to TRBD2. This CDR3 has 13 amino acids. Germline CDR1 MNHEY, CDR2 SMNVEV (reference sequence). Trimming took 8 bases from V and 7 from J; bases not matched to a gene: 3. CDR3 in DNA: TGTGCCAGCTGGGGACTAGCGGTCGGGGAGCTGTTTTTT. Its translation is CASWGLAVGELFF.

The chain links TRBV27 to TRBJ2-5; D is ambiguous. The germline gives CDR1 MNHEY, CDR2 SMNVEV (reference sequence). There are 16 residues in the CDR3. The V end lost 4 bases, the J end lost 5 bases, and 20 bases lay between the germline ends. CDR3 DNA sequence: TGTGCCAGCAGTTCGCTAGTCGGCCCGGGCATGGAGACCCAGTACTTC. Protein: CASSSLVGPGMETQYF.

The chain links TRBV2 to TRBJ1-2; the D gene is possibly TRBD1 (6 bases). This CDR3 has 13 amino acids. Germline CDR1 SNHLY, CDR2 FYNNEI. V lost 1 base, J lost 7 bases, and 10 bases lay in between. CDR3 sequence (DNA): TGTGCCAGCAGTGAAGGCAGGGGCGGTGGCTACACCTTC. Translation: CASSEGRGGGYTF.

V gene TRBV7-2 combines with J gene TRBJ1-5, with D hard to call. The CDR3 totals 17 residues. V lost 4 bases to trimming and J lost 4 bases, with 20 bases between them. CDR1 is SGHTA, CDR2 FQGNSA, per germline. The CDR3 nucleotides are TGTGCCAGCAGCTGGCTTACCGGACCTCCCCCGAATCAGCCCCAGCATTTT. Encoded protein: CASSWLTGPPPNQPQHF.